These 16 T cell receptor beta chains originate from one sample sequenced in a study of shared clonotypes between healthy human individuals. Repertoires were generated with immunoSEQ multiplex PCR, while TCRdb's copy carries only in-frame clones and drops some. This sample has roughly 2,500,000 clones, with 93% found just once. The material sequenced was naive CD4+ T cells from PBMCs. Subset given: CD45RA+ positively selected. The receptors here all came from a man aged 18 to 29 in good health. Some clones in this sample may be carry-over from other donors' samples.

This clone was picked up one time. J is TRBJ2-7 and V is TRBV18; 11 nucleotides agree with TRBD2. J was trimmed by 3 bases and V by 2 bases; bases with no gene match: 6. CDR3 length equals 16 residues. The germline gives CDR1 KGHSH, CDR2 LQKENI. Here the CDR3 reads CASSPRLAGLIYEQYF. DNA of the CDR3: TGTGCCAGCTCACCAAGACTAGCGGGACTTATCTACGAGCAGTACTTC.

V and J are TRBV5-4 and TRBJ1-2; 7 bases are a match to TRBD1. Germline V gene lookup returns CDR1 SGHNT and CDR2 YYREEE (reference sequence). The CDR3 extends over 16 amino acids. V lost 0 bases, J lost 3 bases, and 8 bases stayed unmatched. CDR3 DNA: TGTGCCAGCAGCTTGGTAGGGGGCAGGTTGGACTATGGCTACACCTTC. Translating gives CASSLVGGRLDYGYTF.

CDR3 residues: CASSFRLAGGPAYEQYF. The CDR3 coding sequence is TGTGCCAGCAGCTTCAGACTAGCGGGAGGGCCAGCCTACGAGCAGTACTTC. This chain joins TRBV7-2 and TRBJ2-7; 14 bases are a match to TRBD2. V was clipped by 3 bases and J by 2 bases; unmatched bases: 6. Germline CDR1 reads SGHTA; CDR2 reads FQGNSA. The CDR3 runs to 17 residues.

The J gene is TRBJ1-1, the V gene TRBV7-6; D gene ambiguous. V was shortened by 9 bases and J by 6 bases, with 17 bases between the two germline ends. The length of the CDR3 is 13 residues. The germline V gene encodes CDR1 SGHVS and CDR2 FNYEAQ. Written as DNA, the CDR3 is TGTGCCAGTAGGAGGAATAAGGGCCCTGAAGCTTTCTTT. Translating gives CASRRNKGPEAFF.

The sample holds one count of this clone. This sequence joins TRBV7-9 and TRBJ2-2, with D possibly called TRBD1 or TRBD2 (6 bases each). V dropped 5 bases and J dropped 5 bases, with 18 bases sitting between them. Germline V CDR1 and CDR2: SEHNR, FQNEAQ (reference sequence). The CDR3 runs to 16 residues. The CDR3: CASSPWGALGTGELFF. The DNA for the CDR3 is TGTGCCAGCAGCCCTTGGGGGGCCCTGGGAACCGGGGAGCTGTTTTTT.

V gene TRBV5-1 combines with J gene TRBJ2-7, with D possibly TRBD2 on 7 matching bases. This CDR3 spans 18 amino acids. Trimming removed 3 bases from V and 11 bases from J, with 33 bases in between. Germline CDR1 reads SGHRS; CDR2 reads YFSETQ. The CDR3 sequence: CASSYSPNGTPLHGGEYF. CDR3 sequence (DNA): TGCGCCAGCAGCTACTCACCCAACGGGACACCCCTACATGGGGGGGAGTACTTC.

This clone came up once. The chain employs TRBV7-6 and TRBJ2-1, with 9 positions matching TRBD2. V lost 5 bases, J lost 8 bases, and 13 bases stayed unmatched. Germline V CDR1 and CDR2: SGHVS, FNYEAQ. The CDR3 is made up of 16 amino acids. The CDR3 sequence is CASSPERVAGVDEQFF. The CDR3 DNA reads TGTGCCAGCAGCCCAGAGAGGGTAGCGGGAGTCGATGAGCAGTTCTTC.

The rearrangement uses TRBV5-5 and TRBJ2-1; D gene ambiguous. Trimming removed 2 bases at V and 15 bases at J, with 12 bases between. The CDR3 is 11 residues long. Germline assignment: CDR1 SGHKS and CDR2 YYEKEE (reference sequence). DNA of the CDR3: TGTGCCAGCAGCTTTGGGGAATTTCCGTTCTTC. Encoded protein: CASSFGEFPFF. Combining the CDR3 with reference TRBV5-5 and TRBJ2-1 gives the whole variable domain DAGVTQSPTHLIKTRGQQVTLRCSPISGHKSVSWYQQVLGQGPQFIFQYYEKEERGRGNFPDRFSARQFPNYSSELNVNALLLGDSALYLCASSFGEFPFFGPGTRLTVL.

The chain joins TRBV19 to TRBJ1-1; 7 bases fit TRBD1. The CDR3 is made up of 14 amino acids. Germline trimming cut 5 bases from V and 4 bases from J; bases unmatched to any gene: 7. Germline V CDR1 and CDR2: LNHDA, SQIVND (reference sequence). DNA for the CDR3: TGTGCCAGTAGTCGACAGGGTCGCGGCACTGAAGCTTTCTTT. Translated: CASSRQGRGTEAFF.

A word on this clone: Within the sample, other DNA sequences also encode this same CDR3. V is TRBV9 and J is TRBJ2-2, with D unclear. The CDR3 sequence is 13 residues long. CDR1 is SGDLS, CDR2 YYNGEE, per germline. V lost 0 bases and J lost 3, with 3 bases in between. The CDR3 DNA follows: TGTGCCAGCAGCGTAGACCACACCGGGGAGCTGTTTTTT. Its translation: CASSVDHTGELFF.

V usage is TRBV18 and J usage is TRBJ2-7; D might be TRBD2 (5 bases). CDR1 is KGHSH, CDR2 LQKENI, per germline. V shed 3 bases and J shed 6 bases, with 18 bases lying between them. This CDR3 has 15 residues. CDR3 protein: CASSPEGSGSAEQYF. In DNA form, the CDR3 reads TGTGCCAGCTCACCCGAGGGAAGCGGTTCGGCCGAGCAGTACTTC.

The sample holds a few counts of this clone. The rearrangement uses TRBV7-9 and TRBJ1-5; 11 nucleotides match TRBD1. The germline gives CDR1 SEHNR, CDR2 FQNEAQ (reference sequence). V lost 3 bases, J lost 7 bases, and 8 bases stayed unmatched. The CDR3 sequence is 16 residues long. CDR3 protein: CASSFGQGAQRQPQHF. The CDR3 DNA sequence: TGTGCCAGCAGCTTCGGACAGGGGGCGCAGAGACAGCCCCAGCATTTT.

This clone occurred a few times. The sample contains more than one DNA sequence encoding this CDR3. V gene TRBV28 combines with J gene TRBJ1-2; no firm D call. The V end was cut by 3 bases, the J end by 4 bases, with 3 bases between. This CDR3 spans 11 amino acids. Germline V CDR1 and CDR2: MDHEN, SYDVKM. The DNA of the CDR3 is TGTGCCAGCAGTTTCCCCTATGGCTACACCTTC. It is translated as CASSFPYGYTF.

This chain links TRBV28 with TRBJ1-2, with TRBD1 as a possible D gene (6 bases). Germline CDR1 reads MDHEN; CDR2 reads SYDVKM. This CDR3 has 14 amino acids. The V end lost 7 bases, the J end lost 4 bases, and 16 bases lay between the germline ends. CDR3: CASTREGVSYGYTF. The CDR3 DNA sequence: TGTGCCAGCACCCGCGAGGGGGTGAGCTATGGCTACACCTTC.

This clone was counted between two and nine times. The chain is built from TRBV2 and TRBJ1-1; D gene uncertain. Trimming removed 5 bases at V and 10 bases at J, with 11 bases between. This CDR3 has 11 amino acids. The germline V gene encodes CDR1 SNHLY and CDR2 FYNNEI. The chain's CDR3 is CASSIYGGAFF. The CDR3 bases are TGTGCCAGCAGTATTTACGGAGGAGCTTTCTTT.

With respect to this clone: Other DNA sequences in the same sample also yield this CDR3. The CDR3, as DNA: TGCAGCGGCGGGACAGGGGGTACAGATACGCAGTATTTT. This encodes CSGGTGGTDTQYF. The chain is built from TRBV29-1 and TRBJ2-3, with TRBD1 matching 11 bases. From germline, CDR1 is SQVTM and CDR2 ANQGSEA. V trimming: 7 bases; J trimming: 3 bases; junction bases outside the gene matches: 3. The length of the CDR3 is 13 residues.